This record concerns one TCR beta chain sequence. Authors' methods: Amplification with reference gene primers provided the estimates of nucleated cell counts. Method: immunoSEQ multiplex PCR; TCRdb's copy keeps in-frame clones and lacks some. The V and J calls and clone size come from that table; D and trimming were worked out from the DNA. Of 110,000 to 150,000 clones detected, about 80% appear once; the ten largest clones hold 7.5% to 8.5%. This specimen belongs to a study of blood T cell repertoires in COVID-19. Study information: The study drew acute and convalescent COVID-19 samples from the United States, Italy and Spain. In each case, the material was cDNA or gDNA derived from T cells, B-cell-depleted T cells, or PBMCs.

V shed 7 bases, J shed 4 bases, and the junction held 3 bases outside the gene matches. This CDR3 is 13 amino acids long. The rearrangement uses TRBV12-3 or TRBV12-4 and TRBJ1-2; 10 bases agree with TRBD1. The sequencing input was peripheral blood. The sequence derives from a human donor in a cohort sampled during active COVID-19. CDR3 in amino acids: CASTRDRGYGYTF. For the CDR3, the DNA is TGTGCCAGCACTAGGGACAGGGGCTATGGCTACACCTTC.